What follows are 5 T cell receptor beta chains derived from one specimen sequenced in a study of cytomegalovirus exposure and HLA in healthy donors. Primers for the PCR totalled 60 Vbeta and 13 Jbeta. The assay was immunoSEQ multiplex PCR, and TCRdb's table has in-frame clones only and misses some. The sample contains 150,000 to 200,000 clones, about 75% of which appear only once. Sequenced: PBMCs. The origin of the receptors is a man between 45 and 60 years old in good health and CMV-seropositive.

This clone was counted once. V is TRBV6-5 and J is TRBJ2-3, with D possibly matching TRBD2 (6 bases). CDR3 length: 15 residues. Germline values: CDR1 MNHEY, CDR2 SVGAGI. V lost 2 bases to trimming and J lost 4 bases, with 13 bases between them. CDR3 nucleotide sequence: TGTGCCAGCAGTTACACGGGGGAAAGGGCAGATACGCAGTATTTT. It yields the protein CASSYTGERADTQYF.

This clone has more than one count but fewer than ten. The chain joins TRBV7-7 to TRBJ2-3; 10 bases match TRBD1. The CDR3 is made up of 14 amino acids. Germline CDR1 SSHAT, CDR2 FNYEAQ (reference sequence). Trimming cost V 4 bases and J 4 bases; bases outside gene matches: 2. The CDR3 DNA is TGTGCCAGCAGCTCCGGGACAGGGGCAGATACGCAGTATTTT. Translation: CASSSGTGADTQYF.

V usage is TRBV29-1 and J usage is TRBJ1-1; 9 positions agree with TRBD1. CDR1 SQVTM and CDR2 ANQGSEA come from the germline V gene. V was pared by 7 bases and J by 5 bases, with 8 bases of the junction left unmatched. The CDR3 contains 13 residues. CDR3 nucleotide sequence: TGCAGCGCATCGGCGGGACAGGGTACTGAAGCTTTCTTT. The encoded protein is CSASAGQGTEAFF.

J is TRBJ2-2 and V is TRBV5-6, with a weak D call TRBD1 (8 bases). There are 18 residues in the CDR3. Trimming removed 2 bases from V and 0 bases from J, with 17 bases in between. Germline V CDR1 and CDR2: SGHDT, YYEEEE. The CDR3 reads CASSLQGGRYANTGELFF. The CDR3, as DNA: TGTGCCAGCAGCTTACAGGGGGGGAGATATGCGAACACCGGGGAGCTGTTTTTT.

In its sample, this clone was seen once. This chain links TRBV7-8 with TRBJ2-5, with D unresolved. With 6 bases removed from V and 2 bases from J, the gap between germline ends came to 16 bases. Germline V gene sequence: CDR1 SGHVS, CDR2 FQNEAQ. The CDR3 length is 15 residues. This CDR3 is CASSVFVDLQETQYF. DNA of the CDR3: TGTGCCAGCAGTGTTTTTGTTGACTTACAAGAGACCCAGTACTTC.